This T cell receptor beta chain was profiled in a study of T cells in Graves' hyperthyroidism and ophthalmopathy. Whole-study context: Sampling of peripheral blood happened at initial diagnosis, prior to any treatment. Study-level points and caveats: Also found in blood were most expanded thyroid clonotypes above 0.001.

In the ophthalmopathy cohort, Clinical Activity Score was at least 3, NOSPECS grade at least 4, and duration under 3 months. The TCR beta CDR3 regions underwent amplification using RNA transcripts as the source. HTBI primers were used for first-round RT-PCR of the TCR CDR3. MiXCR, run by TCRdb on the multiplex PCR reads, gives a single entry per CDR3 protein. In the table there are over 350,000 distinct CDR3 sequences, roughly 14% of which are singletons. This clonotype was counted many times. The antigen is not known. Germline CDR1 is MNHNS and CDR2 is SASEGT. The ends were cut back, 6 bases at V and 4 bases at J, with 16 bases in the middle. The CDR3 totals 14 residues.

The sample was blood. J is TRBJ2-7 and V is TRBV6-1; no firm D call. This receptor was taken from a man between 18 and 29 years old with Graves' ophthalmopathy. CDR3 coding DNA: TGTGCCAGCAGCCCTGTCCCCCGTCGGTACGAGCAGTACTTC. Translated, it gives CASSPVPRRYEQYF.